The text below deals with one T cell receptor (beta chain). The CDR3 totals 15 residues. Germline V lookup: CDR1 WNHNN, CDR2 SYGVQD (reference sequence). Deletions cut 0 bases from V and 9 bases from J, with 12 bases between. The data originate from a study of control samples from healthy donors and cancer patients. Repertoires were generated with immunoSEQ multiplex PCR, while TCRdb's copy carries only in-frame clones and drops some. The sample records under 450,000 clones, 75% to 95% being singletons. This clonotype originated in a man aged 35 to 55 with head and neck cancer. The V and J genes are TRBV10-1 and TRBJ1-6; D remains ambiguous. The sample comprised PBMCs. The CDR3 region is CASSESARTPSPLHF. CDR3 in DNA: TGCGCCAGCAGTGAGTCCGCCAGAACTCCTTCACCCCTCCACTTT.